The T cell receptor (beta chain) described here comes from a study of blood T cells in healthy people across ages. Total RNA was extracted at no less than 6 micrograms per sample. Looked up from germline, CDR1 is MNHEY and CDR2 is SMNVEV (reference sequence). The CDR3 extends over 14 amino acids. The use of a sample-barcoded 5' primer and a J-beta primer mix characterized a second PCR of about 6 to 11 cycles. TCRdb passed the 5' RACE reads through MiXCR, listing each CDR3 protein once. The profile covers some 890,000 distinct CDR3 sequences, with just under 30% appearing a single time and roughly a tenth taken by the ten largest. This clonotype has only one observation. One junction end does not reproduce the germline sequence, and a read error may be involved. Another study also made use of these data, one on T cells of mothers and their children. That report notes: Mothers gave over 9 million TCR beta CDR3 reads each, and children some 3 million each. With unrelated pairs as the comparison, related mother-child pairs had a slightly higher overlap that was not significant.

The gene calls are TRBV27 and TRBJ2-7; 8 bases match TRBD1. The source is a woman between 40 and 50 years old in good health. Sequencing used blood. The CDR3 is CASNPGQGYYERYF. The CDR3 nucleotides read TGTGCCAGCAACCCTGGACAGGGCTATTACGAGCGGTACTTC.